The 32 T cell receptor beta chains listed next were all sequenced from one sample in a study of blood T cell repertoires in COVID-19. Generated by immunoSEQ multiplex PCR, the TCRdb table keeps only in-frame clones and is missing some. The table shows 71,000 or so clones, with about 86% occurring only once. Sequenced sample: peripheral blood. These receptors were taken from a man between 65 and 85 years old with acute or convalescent COVID-19.

The chain carries TRBV5-4 and TRBJ2-5; maybe TRBD2 (5 bases). The germline V and J ends were trimmed by 4 bases and 5 bases, with 18 bases remaining between them. The length of the CDR3 is 15 residues. Germline V gives CDR1 SGHNT, CDR2 YYREEE (reference sequence). As DNA, the CDR3 is TGTGCCAGCAGCCAAACTAATTCGGGCGGGGAGACCCAGTACTTC. Protein sequence: CASSQTNSGGETQYF.

The chain carries TRBV5-1 and TRBJ2-1, with unresolved D. V dropped 0 bases and J dropped 5 bases, with 6 bases sitting between them. The CDR3 is made up of 13 amino acids. From germline, CDR1 is SGHRS and CDR2 YFSETQ. CDR3 DNA: TGCGCCAGCAGCTTGGCCCCAGACAATGAGCAGTTCTTC. It yields the protein CASSLAPDNEQFF.

The V and J genes are TRBV6-1 and TRBJ1-4; D is perhaps TRBD1 (6 bases). Germline CDR1 is MNHNS and CDR2 is SASEGT. This CDR3 has 13 residues. The V gene lost 2 bases and the J gene lost 15 bases, with 16 bases spanning the gap. CDR3 sequence reads: CASSETNRDGVFF. CDR3 DNA: TGTGCCAGCAGTGAAACAAACAGGGACGGGGTGTTTTTT.

This clone qualifies as medium-sized. The chain joins TRBV4-2 to TRBJ1-5, with 7 bases lining up with TRBD1. The germline V gene has CDR1 LGHNA and CDR2 YNFKEQ. V shed 1 base, J shed 7 bases, and the junction held 4 bases outside the gene matches. The CDR3 sequence is 14 residues long. The CDR3 loop reads CASSQGGGRQPQHF. As DNA, the CDR3 is TGTGCCAGCAGCCAAGGAGGGGGCAGGCAGCCCCAGCATTTT.

This clone was counted only a few times. This chain joins TRBV3-1 (or the pseudogene TRBV3-2) and TRBJ2-3; 16 bases map to TRBD2. This CDR3 is 21 amino acids long. Germline V gene data show CDR1 as LGHDT and CDR2 as YNNKEL (reference sequence). V lost 1 base, J lost 1 base, and 11 bases stayed unmatched. The CDR3 loop is CASSQGGGLAGGLVGTDTQYF. CDR3 bases: TGTGCCAGCAGCCAAGGAGGGGGACTAGCGGGAGGGCTTGTCGGCACAGATACGCAGTATTTT.

The CDR3 region is CASSSPYAGGEQFF. DNA for the CDR3: TGTGCCAGCAGCTCCCCCTACGCGGGAGGGGAGCAGTTCTTC. The chain uses TRBV7-2 and TRBJ2-1, with 9 bases aligning to TRBD2. The CDR3 sequence is 14 residues long. CDR1 SGHTA and CDR2 FQGNSA come from the germline V gene. The trim removed 4 bases at V and 10 bases at J, leaving 8 bases unmatched.

The CDR3 sequence is CASSYPQREFIGTDTQYF. The CDR3 nucleotides read TGTGCCAGCAGTTACCCCCAGCGGGAGTTTATTGGCACAGATACGCAGTATTTT. The chain employs TRBV6-2 or TRBV6-3 and TRBJ2-3; TRBD2 agrees at 8 bases. V was clipped by 2 bases and J by 1 base; unmatched bases: 11. The length of the CDR3 is 18 residues. Germline CDR1 MNHEY, CDR2 SVGEGT.

The J gene is TRBJ1-2, the V gene TRBV5-4; tentatively, D is TRBD1 (6 bases). Germline lookup yields CDR1 SGHNT and CDR2 YYREEE (reference sequence). Trimming removed 2 bases from V and 5 bases from J, with 13 bases in between. CDR3 size: 14 residues. The CDR3: CASSLFEQGYGYTF. CDR3 nucleotides: TGTGCCAGCAGCTTATTCGAGCAGGGGTATGGCTACACCTTC.

A word on this clone: One junction end disagrees with the germline gene, perhaps due to a read error. Other DNA sequences within the sample encode an identical CDR3. The rearrangement joins TRBV4-3 to TRBJ2-1; D might be TRBD2 (6 bases). Germline values: CDR1 LGHNA, CDR2 YSLEER. This CDR3 has 16 residues. The CDR3 is CASSQDGEVSYNEQFF. In DNA, the CDR3 is TGCGCCAGCAGTCAAGACGGGGAGGTCTCCTACAATGAGCAGTTCTTC.

The chain links TRBV29-1 to TRBJ2-3; 7 nucleotides match TRBD1. The CDR3 covers 13 residues. CDR1 and CDR2 (germline): SQVTM, ANQGSEA. CDR3 nucleotide sequence: TGCAGTACCGGGACAGCCAGCACAGATACGCAGTATTTT. It codes for CSTGTASTDTQYF.

This clone showed up just once. This same CDR3 is encoded by further DNA sequences in the sample. V gene TRBV5-1 combines with J gene TRBJ2-1; D perhaps matches TRBD2 (6 bases). There are 15 residues in the CDR3. The ends were cut back, 4 bases at V and 4 bases at J, with 15 bases in the middle. Per germline, CDR1 SGHRS and CDR2 YFSETQ. CDR3 sequence (DNA): TGCGCCAGCAGCCTCGACAGTGGGACTTACAATGAGCAGTTCTTC. Translating it yields CASSLDSGTYNEQFF.

J is TRBJ2-3 and V is TRBV29-1, with 7 bases aligning to TRBD1. V dropped 3 bases and J dropped 3; count of bases not matched to a gene: 9. Germline CDR1 and CDR2: SQVTM and ANQGSEA. The CDR3 consists of 15 residues. The CDR3 nucleotides are TGCAGCGTTGAGTTAGTAAGGGGGCGGACAGATACGCAGTATTTT. It codes for CSVELVRGRTDTQYF.

The V call is TRBV4-1, the J call TRBJ2-1; 7 bases are shared with TRBD2. The germline V gene encodes CDR1 MGHRA and CDR2 YSYEKL. The CDR3 contains 16 residues. The V segment lost 4 bases and the J segment 7 bases; nucleotides outside the gene matches: 13. CDR3 DNA: TGCGCCAGCAGCCTTTCGACTAGCTCCATGGAAAATGAGCAGTTCTTC. Encoded protein: CASSLSTSSMENEQFF.

The rearrangement links TRBV25-1 to TRBJ2-1, with D tentatively TRBD2 (6 bases). Germline lookup yields CDR1 MGHDK and CDR2 SYGVNS. The germline V and J ends were trimmed by 3 bases and 4 bases, with 19 bases remaining between them. The CDR3 is 17 residues long. The CDR3, as DNA: TGTGCCAGCAGTGACACTACCGGAGCGGGCCGGTACAATGAGCAGTTCTTC. It encodes CASSDTTGAGRYNEQFF.

The gene calls are TRBV19 and TRBJ1-2; D possibly corresponds to TRBD1 (5 bases). CDR1 LNHDA and CDR2 SQIVND come from the germline V gene (reference sequence). The CDR3 extends over 14 amino acids. Trimming left V 6 bases short and J 0 bases short, with 11 bases between. This chain's CDR3 is CASRTVASNYGYTF. Written as DNA, the CDR3 is TGTGCCAGTAGGACAGTAGCCTCTAACTATGGCTACACCTTC.

The V call is TRBV28, the J call TRBJ2-4; 8 bases map to TRBD2. This CDR3 comprises 17 residues. Trimming at V came to 6 bases and at J to 2 bases, leaving 12 bases not matched to a gene. CDR1 and CDR2 from the germline V gene are MDHEN and SYDVKM. In DNA form, the CDR3 reads TGTGCCAGCAGCCTCGGGGGGGCGCTGTCGTCCAAAAACATTCAGTACTTC. Protein: CASSLGGALSSKNIQYF.

The chain links TRBV13 to TRBJ2-3; TRBD2 matches at 12 bases. V was pared by 5 bases and J by 3 bases, with 6 bases of the junction left unmatched. CDR1 PRHDT and CDR2 FYEKMQ come from the germline V gene (reference sequence). The length of the CDR3 is 16 residues. The CDR3, as DNA: TGTGCCAGCAGCGTAAGACTAGCGGGAGTGACAGATACGCAGTATTTT. Protein sequence: CASSVRLAGVTDTQYF.

The chain carries TRBV12-5 and TRBJ1-1, with TRBD1 as a possible D gene (6 bases). The CDR3 covers 17 residues. The germline V and J ends were trimmed by 5 bases and 0 bases, with 19 bases remaining between them. Germline CDR1 LGHNT, CDR2 FRNRAP. CDR3 bases: TGTGCTAGTGGTCCTGGACAGCTAACGCGGATGAACACTGAAGCTTTCTTT. Amino acids: CASGPGQLTRMNTEAFF.

The chain has TRBV5-6 and TRBJ1-1; 9 bases are a match to TRBD1. This CDR3 contains 14 residues. Germline CDR1 SGHDT, CDR2 YYEEEE. V lost 3 bases to trimming and J lost 6 bases; unmatched junction nucleotides: 6. The CDR3 loop is CASSYRDREAEAFF. The CDR3 bases are TGTGCCAGCAGCTACCGGGACAGGGAGGCTGAAGCTTTCTTT.

This clone was detected only once. This chain links TRBV18 with TRBJ2-3; D is unclear. The CDR3 is made up of 11 amino acids. The V and J ends lost 4 bases and 4 bases respectively, with 3 bases between them. CDR1 and CDR2 from the germline V gene are KGHSH and LQKENI. CDR3 protein: CASSRADTQYF. CDR3 bases: TGTGCCAGCTCACGAGCAGATACGCAGTATTTT.

This chain connects TRBV10-3 to TRBJ2-1, with TRBD2 matching over 9 bases. CDR3 length equals 17 residues. In germline, CDR1 is ENHRY, CDR2 SYGVKD. V was pared by 0 bases and J by 0 bases, with 3 bases of the junction left unmatched. The CDR3 is CAISESASGISYNEQFF. CDR3 in DNA: TGTGCCATCAGTGAGTCCGCTAGCGGGATCTCCTACAATGAGCAGTTCTTC.

The count of this clone is one. V gene TRBV7-2 combines with J gene TRBJ2-7; D is uncertain. Trimming shortened V by 5 bases and J by 0 bases, and 14 bases separated the two germline ends. The length of the CDR3 is 15 residues. Germline V gives CDR1 SGHTA, CDR2 FQGNSA. CDR3 nucleotides: TGTGCCAGCAGCCTACGGTTTCCCGGCTCCTACGAGCAGTACTTC. Its translation is CASSLRFPGSYEQYF.

This clone was detected only a few times. The genes are TRBV5-1 and TRBJ1-2; tentative D call: TRBD1 (5 bases). CDR1 is SGHRS, CDR2 YFSETQ, per germline. The CDR3 contains 13 residues. V dropped 4 bases and J dropped 4 bases, with 11 bases sitting between them. CDR3 residues: CASSADSSYGYTF. CDR3 DNA: TGCGCCAGCAGCGCCGACAGTTCCTATGGCTACACCTTC.

This chain links TRBV28 with TRBJ2-1, with 7 bases that match TRBD2. V gave up 6 bases and J gave up 5 bases; unmatched junction bases: 7. The CDR3 is made up of 14 amino acids. CDR1 and CDR2 from the germline V gene are MDHEN and SYDVKM. CDR3 region: CASRSGTTDNEQFF. The CDR3 DNA follows: TGTGCCAGCAGATCTGGGACTACTGACAATGAGCAGTTCTTC.

This chain connects TRBV10-1 to TRBJ1-2, with 8 bases identical to TRBD1. This CDR3 comprises 15 residues. Germline-derived CDR1 and CDR2 are WNHNN and SYGVQD (reference sequence). V lost 3 bases to trimming and J lost 6 bases; unmatched junction nucleotides: 9. The CDR3 spells CASSDERQGINGYTF. The CDR3 coding sequence is TGCGCCAGCAGTGATGAGAGACAGGGGATTAATGGCTACACCTTC.

This chain uses TRBV27 with TRBJ2-7; no definite D call. The CDR3 consists of 13 residues. The germline CDR1 and CDR2 sequences are MNHEY and SMNVEV (reference sequence). Trimming removed 5 bases at V and 1 base at J, with 9 bases between. The CDR3 nucleotides are TGTGCCAGCAGTATCACTGAATCCTACGAGCAGTACTTC. Its translation is CASSITESYEQYF.

The V gene is TRBV25-1, the J gene TRBJ2-2, with a possible D match to TRBD1 (6 bases). CDR1 and CDR2 from the germline V gene are MGHDK and SYGVNS. The V end was cut by 2 bases, the J end by 4 bases, with 14 bases between. This CDR3 has 16 residues. CDR3 residues: CASSEGGRGLTGELFF. In DNA, the CDR3 is TGTGCCAGCAGTGAAGGAGGCAGGGGTCTCACCGGGGAGCTGTTTTTT. Full variable domain (outside the CDR3, taken from reference TRBV25-1 and TRBJ2-2): EADIYQTPRYLVIGTGKKITLECSQTMGHDKMYWYQQDPGMELHLIHYSYGVNSTEKGDLSSESTVSRIRTEHFPLTLESARPSHTSQYLCASSEGGRGLTGELFFGEGSRLTVL.

The chain recombines TRBV29-1 with TRBJ2-5; D not resolved. Germline V gives CDR1 SQVTM, CDR2 ANQGSEA. Trimming took 6 bases from V and 5 from J, leaving 10 bases between them. This CDR3 has 11 residues. The CDR3 coding sequence is TGCAGCGTATCCTACGGGGAGACCCAGTACTTC. Protein: CSVSYGETQYF.

CDR3: CAISESSGNTEAFF. CDR3 sequence (DNA): TGTGCCATCAGTGAGTCGAGCGGGAACACTGAAGCTTTCTTT. The chain combines TRBV10-3 with TRBJ1-1; D remains ambiguous. This CDR3 is built from 14 residues. Germline V CDR1 and CDR2: ENHRY, SYGVKD. The V gene lost 0 bases and the J gene lost 1 base, with 6 bases spanning the gap.

V usage is TRBV30 and J usage is TRBJ1-5, with D perhaps matching TRBD1 (6 bases). V was pared by 0 bases and J by 6 bases, with 15 bases between. The CDR3 spans 15 residues. Germline loops: CDR1 GTSNPN, CDR2 SVGIG (reference sequence). CDR3 residues: CAWSVRGGAGQPQHF. Here the CDR3 DNA reads TGTGCCTGGAGTGTACGAGGGGGGGCAGGTCAGCCCCAGCATTTT.

J is TRBJ2-1 and V is TRBV6-2 or TRBV6-3; TRBD2 aligns across 8 bases. With V trimmed by 2 bases and J by 7 bases, 7 bases remained unmatched. CDR3 length: 15 residues. CDR1 is MNHEY and CDR2 is SVGEGT in the germline V gene. This chain's CDR3 is CASSYPFERGNEQFF. In DNA, the CDR3 is TGTGCCAGCAGTTACCCCTTTGAGCGGGGGAATGAGCAGTTCTTC.

Only one count was recorded for this clone. The chain recombines TRBV27 with TRBJ2-7; the D is unclear. Germline V gives CDR1 MNHEY, CDR2 SMNVEV (reference sequence). The V gene lost 2 bases and the J gene lost 1 base, with 6 bases spanning the gap. The CDR3 contains 13 residues. CDR3 DNA: TGTGCCAGCAGTTTAATCCAGTCCTACGAGCAGTACTTC. Translating gives CASSLIQSYEQYF.